Below are 22 T cell receptor beta chains sequenced from a single sample in a study of cytomegalovirus exposure and HLA in healthy donors. PCR was performed using 60 Vbeta and 13 Jbeta primers. TCRdb keeps only in-frame clones here, not all; method: immunoSEQ multiplex PCR. Among about 160,000 clones listed, about 71% were seen once. Sequencing was done on a sample of PBMCs. The origin of the receptors is a woman aged 25 to 39 in good health and CMV-seronegative.

J is TRBJ2-2 and V is TRBV7-7; 7 bases fit TRBD2. The V segment lost 5 bases and the J segment 9 bases; nucleotides outside the gene matches: 6. The germline V gene has CDR1 SSHAT and CDR2 FNYEAQ (reference sequence). The CDR3 consists of 13 residues. For the CDR3, the DNA is TGTGCCAGCAGCCCCAGGGAGGGCAGGGAGCTGTTTTTT. Its translation: CASSPREGRELFF.

This clone was observed a few times. J is TRBJ1-5 and V is TRBV12-5; D call uncertain. Deletions cut 2 bases from V and 1 base from J, with 6 bases between. The CDR3 runs to 14 residues. Germline V gives CDR1 LGHNT, CDR2 FRNRAP. The CDR3 protein is CASGLSGSNQPQHF. In DNA, the CDR3 is TGTGCTAGTGGTTTGTCCGGGAGCAATCAGCCCCAGCATTTT.

The chain links TRBV4-1 to TRBJ2-3, with D tentatively TRBD2 (6 bases). With 4 bases removed from V and 2 bases from J, the gap between germline ends came to 10 bases. Germline V lookup: CDR1 MGHRA, CDR2 YSYEKL. The CDR3 covers 14 residues. The CDR3 reads CASSPGLLTDTQYF. The CDR3 DNA sequence: TGCGCCAGCAGCCCGGGACTCCTCACAGATACGCAGTATTTT.

This sequence joins TRBV5-1 and TRBJ2-7; weak D call: TRBD1 (5 bases). This CDR3 spans 15 amino acids. V shed 2 bases and J shed 4 bases, with 16 bases lying between them. Germline CDR1 reads SGHRS; CDR2 reads YFSETQ. The CDR3 protein is CASSLFQGTLYEQYF. The CDR3 DNA reads as TGCGCCAGCAGCTTATTCCAGGGAACTCTTTACGAGCAGTACTTC.

This chain joins TRBV15 and TRBJ2-4, with 7 nucleotides matching TRBD2. The trim removed 4 bases at V and 2 bases at J, leaving 2 bases unmatched. The CDR3 spans 14 residues. CDR1 LNHNV and CDR2 YYDKDF come from the germline V gene (reference sequence). The CDR3 loop reads CATSISGTKNIQYF. For the CDR3, the DNA is TGTGCCACCAGCATAAGCGGGACCAAAAACATTCAGTACTTC.

The gene calls are TRBV6-6 and TRBJ2-7, with TRBD1 identical over 7 bases. Germline V gives CDR1 MNHNY, CDR2 SVGAGI (reference sequence). This CDR3 contains 14 residues. Trimming removed 5 bases from V and 0 bases from J; junction bases left unmatched: 4. The CDR3, as DNA: TGTGCCAGCAGTAAGGACAGGATCTCCTACGAGCAGTACTTC. It yields the protein CASSKDRISYEQYF.

The CDR3 DNA reads as TGTGCCAGCAGCTTGAGCGGGGCTTACAATGAGCAGTTCTTC. The encoded protein is CASSLSGAYNEQFF. V is TRBV7-3 and J is TRBJ2-1, with 7 bases matching TRBD2. The germline CDR1 and CDR2 sequences are SGHTA and FQGTGA. The CDR3 is 14 residues long. Losses at the gene ends were 3 bases for V and 4 bases for J; bases not matched to a gene: 3.

V is TRBV28 and J is TRBJ2-6; a possible D gene is TRBD1 (7 bases). Between the trimmed V and J ends, which lost 4 bases and 2 bases, there was a span of 15 bases. This CDR3 comprises 17 residues. CDR1 and CDR2 (germline): MDHEN, SYDVKM. In nucleotides, the CDR3 is TGTGCCAGCAGTTCAGGGGGAGGACCACCTGGGGCCAACGTCCTGACTTTC. Its translation is CASSSGGGPPGANVLTF.

The chain combines TRBV5-4 with TRBJ2-1, with 16 bases lining up with TRBD2. The trim removed 4 bases at V and 7 bases at J, leaving 8 bases unmatched. The CDR3 covers 17 residues. CDR1 is SGHNT, CDR2 YYREEE, per germline (reference sequence). The CDR3 region has the DNA TGTGCCAGCAGCACAGGGACTAGCGGGAGGGGAGGTAATGAGCAGTTCTTC. Protein product: CASSTGTSGRGGNEQFF. The complete variable domain, with remaining parts taken from reference TRBV5-4 and TRBJ2-1, reads ETGVTQSPTHLIKTRGQQVTLRCSSQSGHNTVSWYQQALGQGPQFIFQYYREEENGRGNFPPRFSGLQFPNYSSELNVNALELDDSALYLCASSTGTSGRGGNEQFFGPGTRLTVL.

This chain links TRBV18 with TRBJ1-2; a possible D gene is TRBD1 (5 bases). With 0 bases removed from V and 4 bases from J, the gap between germline ends came to 15 bases. The germline V gene encodes CDR1 KGHSH and CDR2 LQKENI. The CDR3 has 16 residues. Here the CDR3 reads CASSPPLTGEGYGYTF. CDR3 nucleotides: TGTGCCAGCTCACCACCGTTAACGGGGGAGGGCTATGGCTACACCTTC.

This chain connects TRBV7-9 to TRBJ1-5, with D possibly matching TRBD1 (6 bases). Germline V CDR1 and CDR2: SEHNR, FQNEAQ (reference sequence). This CDR3 comprises 13 residues. Trimming left V 8 bases short and J 3 bases short, with 11 bases between. CDR3 bases: TGTGCCAGCGCTGAGGGGGACAATCAGCCCCAGCATTTT. This translates into CASAEGDNQPQHF.

The chain couples TRBV19 to TRBJ1-1; 7 positions match TRBD1. Trimming took 7 bases from V and 0 from J; bases not matched to a gene: 11. The CDR3 has 16 amino acids. Per germline, CDR1 LNHDA and CDR2 SQIVND (reference sequence). The CDR3 DNA is TGTGCCAGTACCCTAAAGGGACAGAAAGTGAACACTGAAGCTTTCTTT. It translates to CASTLKGQKVNTEAFF.

V and J are TRBV7-2 and TRBJ2-5, with D maybe TRBD1 (5 bases). With 3 bases removed from V and 5 bases from J, the gap between germline ends came to 10 bases. Per germline, CDR1 SGHTA and CDR2 FQGNSA. This CDR3 region has 13 residues. The CDR3 DNA is TGTGCCAGCAGCTTCACAGGCTTGGAGACCCAGTACTTC. Translating gives CASSFTGLETQYF. Based on the CDR3 plus reference TRBV7-2 and TRBJ2-5, the full variable domain is GAGVSQSPSNKVTEKGKDVELRCDPISGHTALYWYRQSLGQGLEFLIYFQGNSAPDKSGLPSDRFSAERTGGSVSTLTIQRTQQEDSAVYLCASSFTGLETQYFGPGTRLLVL.

In this sample, this clone turned up a few times. This chain uses TRBV28 with TRBJ2-3, with 8 positions matching TRBD1. Trimming took 5 bases from V and 3 from J; bases not matched to a gene: 10. The CDR3 contains 16 residues. CDR1 MDHEN and CDR2 SYDVKM come from the germline V gene. The CDR3 loop is CASSPLRGRGTDTQYF. CDR3 DNA sequence: TGTGCCAGCAGTCCTCTCAGGGGGCGGGGTACAGATACGCAGTATTTT.

V gene TRBV7-2 combines with J gene TRBJ2-7, with 12 bases matching TRBD2. The CDR3 spans 16 residues. The germline V gene encodes CDR1 SGHTA and CDR2 FQGNSA. Trimming at V came to 4 bases and at J to 3 bases, leaving 7 bases not matched to a gene. Here the CDR3 reads CASSSRTSGDRYEQYF. The CDR3, as DNA: TGTGCCAGCAGCTCGCGGACTAGCGGGGACCGCTACGAGCAGTACTTC.

The CDR3 is CSVRPDTEAFF. For the CDR3, the DNA is TGCAGCGTTCGTCCCGACACTGAAGCTTTCTTT. The rearrangement joins TRBV29-1 to TRBJ1-1; D unclear. The CDR3 runs 11 residues. Germline V CDR1 and CDR2: SQVTM, ANQGSEA. V was clipped by 5 bases and J by 3 bases, with 7 bases between them.

The chain links TRBV12-5 to TRBJ1-1; D is possibly TRBD1 (6 bases). CDR1 and CDR2 from the germline V gene are LGHNT and FRNRAP. This CDR3 has 15 amino acids. V lost 0 bases and J lost 1, with 9 bases in between. DNA of the CDR3: TGTGCTAGTGGTTTGGTCCTGACAGGGAACACTGAAGCTTTCTTT. This gives the protein CASGLVLTGNTEAFF. The full variable domain, in which reference TRBV12-5 and TRBJ1-1 provide the parts outside the CDR3, is DARVTQTPRHKVTEMGQEVTMRCQPILGHNTVFWYRQTMMQGLELLAYFRNRAPLDDSGMPKDRFSAEMPDATLATLKIQPSEPRDSAVYFCASGLVLTGNTEAFFGQGTRLTVV.

The chain uses TRBV28 and TRBJ1-3; D is perhaps TRBD1 (5 bases). V lost 5 bases, J lost 3 bases, and 23 bases lay in between. The CDR3 has 18 amino acids. The germline CDR1 and CDR2 sequences are MDHEN and SYDVKM. The CDR3 coding sequence is TGTGCCAGCAGTCCCGCCTCGACAGAGATATCAGATGGAAACACCATATATTTT. Translation: CASSPASTEISDGNTIYF. Together with reference TRBV28 and TRBJ1-3, the CDR3 gives the full variable domain: DVKVTQSSRYLVKRTGEKVFLECVQDMDHENMFWYRQDPGLGLRLIYFSYDVKMKEKGDIPEGYSVSREKKERFSLILESASTNQTSMYLCASSPASTEISDGNTIYFGEGSWLTVV.

The V gene is TRBV5-4, the J gene TRBJ1-2; D is uncertain. Trimming left V 0 bases short and J 2 bases short, with 5 bases between. Germline CDR1 SGHNT, CDR2 YYREEE (reference sequence). This CDR3 comprises 13 residues. This CDR3 reads CASSLDRNYGYTF. The CDR3 region has the DNA TGTGCCAGCAGCTTGGACAGAAACTATGGCTACACCTTC.

This sequence joins TRBV27 and TRBJ1-2; a possible D gene is TRBD1 (6 bases). V shed 3 bases and J shed 8 bases, with 16 bases lying between them. This CDR3 spans 14 amino acids. CDR1 MNHEY and CDR2 SMNVEV come from the germline V gene (reference sequence). The CDR3 DNA follows: TGTGCCAGCAGTTTCCACGACAGGCTGGGGGGCTACACCTTC. This translates into CASSFHDRLGGYTF.

The chain is built from TRBV15 and TRBJ2-4; 8 bases fit TRBD2. CDR1 is LNHNV and CDR2 is YYDKDF in the germline V gene (reference sequence). The junction had 4 bases not matched to a gene; V was cut back by 0 bases and J by 0 bases. CDR3 size: 17 residues. CDR3 DNA: TGTGCCACCAGCAGAGAGGTAGCGGGACTAGCCAAAAACATTCAGTACTTC. Translating it yields CATSREVAGLAKNIQYF.

The chain joins TRBV15 to TRBJ2-3; D possibly corresponds to TRBD1 (5 bases). The length of the CDR3 is 13 residues. Trimming shortened V by 0 bases and J by 5 bases, and 6 bases separated the two germline ends. In germline, CDR1 is LNHNV, CDR2 YYDKDF (reference sequence). CDR3 DNA sequence: TGTGCCACCAGCAGAGACAGGGAAGATACGCAGTATTTT. This sequence encodes CATSRDREDTQYF.